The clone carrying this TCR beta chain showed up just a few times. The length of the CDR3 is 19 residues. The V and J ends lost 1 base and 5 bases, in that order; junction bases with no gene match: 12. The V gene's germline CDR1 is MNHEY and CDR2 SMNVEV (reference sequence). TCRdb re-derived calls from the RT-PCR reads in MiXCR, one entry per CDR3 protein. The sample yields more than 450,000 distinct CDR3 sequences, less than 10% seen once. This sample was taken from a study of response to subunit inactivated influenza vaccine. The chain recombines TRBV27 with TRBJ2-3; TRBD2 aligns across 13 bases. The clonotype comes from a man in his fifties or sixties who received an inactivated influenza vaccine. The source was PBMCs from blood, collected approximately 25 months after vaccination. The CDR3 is CASSLFPPGTSGIGDTQYF. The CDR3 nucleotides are TGTGCCAGCAGTTTATTTCCCCCGGGGACTAGCGGGATAGGAGATACGCAGTATTTT.